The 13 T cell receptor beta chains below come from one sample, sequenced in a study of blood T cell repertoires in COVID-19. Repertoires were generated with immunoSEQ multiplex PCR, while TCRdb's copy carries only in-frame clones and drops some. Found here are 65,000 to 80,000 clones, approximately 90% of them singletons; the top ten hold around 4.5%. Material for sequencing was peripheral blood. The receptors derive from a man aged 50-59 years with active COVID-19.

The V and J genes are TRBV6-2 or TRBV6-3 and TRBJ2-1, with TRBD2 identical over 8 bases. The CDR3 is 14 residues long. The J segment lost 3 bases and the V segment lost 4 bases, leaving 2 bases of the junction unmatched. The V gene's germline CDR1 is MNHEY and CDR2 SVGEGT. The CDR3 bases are TGTGCCAGCAGTTCGGGGGGGCACTACAATGAGCAGTTCTTC. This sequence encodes CASSSGGHYNEQFF.

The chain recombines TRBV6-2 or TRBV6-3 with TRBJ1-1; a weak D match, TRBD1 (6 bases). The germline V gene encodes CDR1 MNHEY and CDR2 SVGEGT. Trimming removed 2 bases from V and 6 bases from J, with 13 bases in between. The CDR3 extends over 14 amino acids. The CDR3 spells CASSYEYRTAEAFF. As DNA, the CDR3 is TGTGCCAGCAGTTACGAATACCGGACAGCTGAAGCTTTCTTT.

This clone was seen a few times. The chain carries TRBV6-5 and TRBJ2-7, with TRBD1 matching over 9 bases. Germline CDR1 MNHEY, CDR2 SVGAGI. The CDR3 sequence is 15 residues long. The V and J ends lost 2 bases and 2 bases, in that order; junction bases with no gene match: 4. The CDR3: CASSYRGQGTYEQYF. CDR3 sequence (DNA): TGTGCCAGCAGTTACAGGGGACAGGGAACCTACGAGCAGTACTTC.

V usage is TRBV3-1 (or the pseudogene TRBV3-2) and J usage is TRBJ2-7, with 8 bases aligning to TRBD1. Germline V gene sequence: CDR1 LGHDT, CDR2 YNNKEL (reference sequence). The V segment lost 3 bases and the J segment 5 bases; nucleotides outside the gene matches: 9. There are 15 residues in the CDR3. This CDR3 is CASSQGTGPRNEQYF. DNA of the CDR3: TGTGCCAGCAGCCAGGGGACAGGCCCGAGGAACGAGCAGTACTTC.

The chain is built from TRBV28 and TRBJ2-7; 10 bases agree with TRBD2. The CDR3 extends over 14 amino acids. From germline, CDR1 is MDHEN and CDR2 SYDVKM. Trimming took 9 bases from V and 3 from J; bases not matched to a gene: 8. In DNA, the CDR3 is TGTGCCAGTTTAGCGGGAGGATTCGTCTACGAGCAGTACTTC. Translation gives CASLAGGFVYEQYF.

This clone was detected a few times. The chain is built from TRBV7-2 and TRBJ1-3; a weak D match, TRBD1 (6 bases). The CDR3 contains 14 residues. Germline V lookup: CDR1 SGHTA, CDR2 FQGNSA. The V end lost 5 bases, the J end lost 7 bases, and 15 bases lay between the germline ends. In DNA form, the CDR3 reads TGTGCCAGCAGCCCACTATCCCAGGGGAACACCATATATTTT. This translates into CASSPLSQGNTIYF.

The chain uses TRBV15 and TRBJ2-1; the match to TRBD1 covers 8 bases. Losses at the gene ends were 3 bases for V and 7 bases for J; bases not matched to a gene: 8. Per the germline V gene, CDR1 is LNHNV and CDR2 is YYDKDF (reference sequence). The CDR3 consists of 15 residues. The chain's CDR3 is CATSSPGQGVNEQFF. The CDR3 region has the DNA TGTGCCACCAGCAGCCCCGGACAGGGTGTGAATGAGCAGTTCTTC.

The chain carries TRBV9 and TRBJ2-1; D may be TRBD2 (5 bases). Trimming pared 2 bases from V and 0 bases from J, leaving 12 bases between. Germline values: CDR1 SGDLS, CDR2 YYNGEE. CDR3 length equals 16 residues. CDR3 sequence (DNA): TGTGCCAGCAGCGTTACCCGGGGAAGCTCCTACAATGAGCAGTTCTTC. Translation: CASSVTRGSSYNEQFF.

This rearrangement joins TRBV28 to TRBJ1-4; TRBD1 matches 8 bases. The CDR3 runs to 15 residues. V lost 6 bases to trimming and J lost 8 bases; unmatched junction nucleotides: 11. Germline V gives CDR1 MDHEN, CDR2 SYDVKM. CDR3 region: CASSPGRGLREKLFF. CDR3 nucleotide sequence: TGTGCCAGCAGCCCCGGCAGGGGGCTTCGCGAAAAACTGTTTTTT.

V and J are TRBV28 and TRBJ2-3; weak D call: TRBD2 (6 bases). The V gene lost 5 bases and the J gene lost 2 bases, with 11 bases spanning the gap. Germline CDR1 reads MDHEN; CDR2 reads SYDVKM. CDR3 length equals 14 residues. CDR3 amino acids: CASSPGLITDTQYF. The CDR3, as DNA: TGTGCCAGCAGTCCTGGACTAATCACAGATACGCAGTATTTT.

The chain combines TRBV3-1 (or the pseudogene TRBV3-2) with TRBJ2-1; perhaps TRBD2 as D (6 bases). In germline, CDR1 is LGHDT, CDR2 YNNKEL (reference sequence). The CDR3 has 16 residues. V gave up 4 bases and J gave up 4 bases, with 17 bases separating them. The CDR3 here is CASSPIQTGVYNEQFF. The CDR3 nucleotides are TGTGCCAGCAGCCCTATCCAGACGGGGGTATACAATGAGCAGTTCTTC.

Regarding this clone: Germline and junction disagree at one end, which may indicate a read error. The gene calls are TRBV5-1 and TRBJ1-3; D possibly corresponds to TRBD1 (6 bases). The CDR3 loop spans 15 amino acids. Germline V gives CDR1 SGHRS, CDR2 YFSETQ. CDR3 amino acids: CASSLGGGQRKGLSF. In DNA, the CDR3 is TGCGCCAGCAGCTTGGGAGGGGGACAACGAAAAGGCCTTTCCTTT. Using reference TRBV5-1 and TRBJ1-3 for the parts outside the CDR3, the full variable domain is KAGVTQTPRYLIKTRGQQVTLSCSPISGHRSVSWYQQTPGQGLQFLFEYFSETQRNKGNFPGRFSGRQFSNSRSEMNVSTLELGDSALYLCASSLGGGQRKGLSFGEGSWLTVV.

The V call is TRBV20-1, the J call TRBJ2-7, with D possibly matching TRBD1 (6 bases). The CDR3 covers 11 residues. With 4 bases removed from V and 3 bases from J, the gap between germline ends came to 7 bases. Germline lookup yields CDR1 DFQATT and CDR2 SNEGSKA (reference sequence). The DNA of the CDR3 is TGCAGTGCTAACAGGGACTACGAGCAGTACTTC. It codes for CSANRDYEQYF.